The entry below gives a single T cell receptor (beta chain) sequence along with its context. Its antigen is unidentified. As processed by the authors: It was from CDR3 differences across clinicopathological groups that a distant-metastasis classifier for papillary thyroid cancer was built. TCRdb ran MiXCR on the PCR reads. The authors' filters were not applied to this entry. Among tens of thousands of clones, more than 35% were seen once, and the ten largest hold 29%. The data belong to a study of metastatic and nonmetastatic thyroid tumors. Across the whole study: Repertoire data that came from the blood and tumor or nodule tissue of malignant and benign thyroid patients were compared.

Whole-study results and caveats: In blood and tumor, TCR beta diversity was reportedly significantly higher in malignant thyroid tumors than in benign nodules.

Every patient was untreated before thyroid surgery. CDR1 is MNHNS and CDR2 is SASEGT in the germline V gene. The CDR3 consists of 13 residues. V lost 7 bases, J lost 2 bases, and 5 bases stayed unmatched. V is TRBV6-1 and J is TRBJ2-7, with 7 bases matching TRBD2. This clonotype originated in a female donor with papillary thyroid cancer or a benign thyroid nodule (not recorded which). Some clones in this sample may be carry-over from other donors' samples. The sequencing input was tumor tissue. CDR3 bases: TGTGCCAGCATCCCGGGAGGTCCCTACGAGCAGTACTTC. Translation gives CASIPGGPYEQYF.